This record covers a single T cell receptor (beta chain). Its specificity is not known. Produced via immunoSEQ multiplex PCR; TCRdb's table is partial and in-frame only. The table includes approximately 70,000 clones, 82% detected once. This entry is derived from a study of OX40 agonist ivuxolimab in advanced cancers. The CDR3 is made up of 15 amino acids. Trimming took off 0 bases at V and 2 bases at J, with 9 bases between the two ends. CDR1 and CDR2 (germline): SGHRS, YFSETQ. Study-wide results and caveats: More expanded clones were seen, on average, in CD8+ T cells than in CD4+. Certain nonresponding patients likewise had low normalized T-cell clonal expansion.

Sequenced material: CD4+ or CD8+ T cells sorted from blood, taken in a trial of the OX40 agonist ivuxolimab. The genes are TRBV5-1 and TRBJ1-5; weak D call: TRBD1 (5 bases). This clonotype was obtained from an adult with an advanced solid tumor such as melanoma, head and neck, liver or kidney cancer. CDR3 protein: CASSLEGDRNQPQHF. CDR3 in DNA: TGCGCCAGCAGCTTGGAAGGGGACCGCAATCAGCCCCAGCATTTT.